This TCR beta chain was profiled in a study of T cell responses to AZD1222 COVID-19 vaccine. A word on this clone: The antigen remains unidentified.

Overall study findings and caveats: Possibly, clonal diversity was underestimated; donors were largely white British and included more females. Two AZD1222 doses significantly raised spike-specific TCR breadth and depth over controls.

Pooling covered second doses at about 4 or about 12 weeks. After removal of 0 bases from V and 5 bases from J, the junction contained 5 bases not matched to a gene. The CDR3 is 15 residues long. Germline lookup yields CDR1 SGHRS and CDR2 YFSETQ. TCRdb's table, derived via immunoSEQ multiplex PCR, lists solely in-frame clones and lacks some. The sample has 45,000 to 65,000 clones; 87% are singletons. Specimen: peripheral blood, collected 28 days after the second AZD1222 dose. The chain links TRBV5-1 to TRBJ2-1; TRBD1 matches 7 bases. The TCR was taken from an adult who received the AZD1222 COVID-19 vaccine. The CDR3: CASSLERQGNNEQFF. The CDR3, as DNA: TGCGCCAGCAGCTTGGAGCGACAGGGTAACAATGAGCAGTTCTTC.